This T cell receptor beta chain was retrieved from a study of blood T cell repertoires in COVID-19. Looking at the study overall: Researchers got acute and convalescent COVID-19 samples from the United States, Italy and Spain.

Clinical history reported by participants formed the basis on which cohorts were assigned. What the recovered Cohort 3 donors had was two negative PCRs, clearance, or symptom resolution. Study processing details: Reference gene primers were amplified, and this amplification served to estimate nucleated cell counts. Here immunoSEQ multiplex PCR was the method, and the copy in TCRdb shows in-frame clones only, minus some. V and J calls plus clone size are reproduced from that table; the DNA served to infer D and trimming. The data show around 160,000 clones, 75% to 85% seen once. Trimming took 1 base from V and 5 from J, leaving 6 bases between them. Germline CDR1 is SEHNR and CDR2 is FQNEAQ (reference sequence). The length of the CDR3 is 13 residues.

The material sequenced was PBMCs or T cells enriched from blood (not recorded which). The sequence came from a man in his forties who had recovered from COVID-19. The chain links TRBV7-9 to TRBJ1-5; the D is unclear. CDR3 region: CASSLGGYQPQHF. For the CDR3, the DNA is TGTGCCAGCAGCTTAGGAGGGTATCAGCCCCAGCATTTT. The whole variable domain, remainder taken from reference TRBV7-9 and TRBJ1-5, is DTGVSQNPRHKITKRGQNVTFRCDPISEHNRLYWYRQTLGQGPEFLTYFQNEAQLEKSRLLSDRFSAERPKGSFSTLEIQRTEQGDSAMYLCASSLGGYQPQHFGDGTRLSIL.